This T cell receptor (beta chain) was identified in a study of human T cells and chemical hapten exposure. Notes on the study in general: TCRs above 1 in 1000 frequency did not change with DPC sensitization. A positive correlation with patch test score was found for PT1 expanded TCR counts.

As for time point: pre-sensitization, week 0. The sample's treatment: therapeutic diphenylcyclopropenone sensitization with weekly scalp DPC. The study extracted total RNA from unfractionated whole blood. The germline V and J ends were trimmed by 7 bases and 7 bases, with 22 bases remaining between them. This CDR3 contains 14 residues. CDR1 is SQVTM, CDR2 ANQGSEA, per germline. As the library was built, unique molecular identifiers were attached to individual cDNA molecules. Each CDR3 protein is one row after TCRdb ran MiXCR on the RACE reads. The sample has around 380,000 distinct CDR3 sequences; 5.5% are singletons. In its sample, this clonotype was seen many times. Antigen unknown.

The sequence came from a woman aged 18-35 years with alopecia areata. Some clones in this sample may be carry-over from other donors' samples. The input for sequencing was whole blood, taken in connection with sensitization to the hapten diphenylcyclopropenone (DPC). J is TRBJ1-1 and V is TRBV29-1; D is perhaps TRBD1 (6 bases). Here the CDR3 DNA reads TGCAGCGCCAGGCTACCGGGGGCTAGCCGTGAAGCTTTCTTT. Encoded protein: CSARLPGASREAFF.